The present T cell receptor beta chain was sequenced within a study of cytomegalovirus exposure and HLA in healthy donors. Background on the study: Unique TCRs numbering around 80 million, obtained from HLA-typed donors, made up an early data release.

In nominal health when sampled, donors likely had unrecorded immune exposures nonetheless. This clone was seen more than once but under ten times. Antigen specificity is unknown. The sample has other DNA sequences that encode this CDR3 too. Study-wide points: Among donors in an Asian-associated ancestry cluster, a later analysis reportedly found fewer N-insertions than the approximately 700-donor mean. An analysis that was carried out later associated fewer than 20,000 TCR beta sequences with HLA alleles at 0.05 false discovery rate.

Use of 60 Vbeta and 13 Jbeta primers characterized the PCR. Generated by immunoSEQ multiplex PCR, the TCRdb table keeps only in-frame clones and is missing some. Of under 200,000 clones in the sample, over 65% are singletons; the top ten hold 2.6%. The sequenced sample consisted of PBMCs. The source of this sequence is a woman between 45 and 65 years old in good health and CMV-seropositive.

In DNA, the CDR3 is TGTGCCAGCAGCTTTGGGGGCGGCAATGAGCAGTTCTTC. Translation gives CASSFGGGNEQFF. This chain connects TRBV7-3 to TRBJ2-1; the D gene is possibly TRBD1 (6 bases). Germline loops: CDR1 SGHTA, CDR2 FQGTGA. This CDR3 has 13 residues. Between the trimmed V and J ends, which lost 3 bases and 6 bases, there was a span of 9 bases.